Reported below is one TCR beta chain. Its antigen is unknown. At one end, the junction sequence differs from germline, possibly due to a read error. Described treatment: roughly 10-day PBMC culture with coronavirus spike peptide pools or control peptides (ViraFEST assay). The data were obtained in a study of vaccination and CD4 T cells after COVID-19. Notes on the study in general: Nearly all convalescent vaccine-specific clones, 304 of 307, recognized only SARS-CoV-2 spike.

This CDR3 is 14 amino acids long. Germline V gene lookup returns CDR1 MNHNS and CDR2 SASEGT. CD4+ T cells that had been cultured provided DNA sequenced with the Oncomine TCR Beta short-read assay. TCRdb re-called the PCR reads through MiXCR, storing one row per CDR3 protein. The sample consists of roughly 6,300 distinct CDR3 sequences, more than 25% of them appearing once. The source of this sequence is a human donor who had recovered from COVID-19. This sequence joins TRBV6-1 and TRBJ1-6; 8 positions agree with TRBD1. Specimen: CD4+ T cells from blood, cultured in vitro, collected after SARS-CoV-2 vaccination. This chain's CDR3 is CASREDRGSSPLHF. CDR3 coding DNA: TGTGCCAGCAGGGAAGACAGGGGCTCGTCACCCCTCCACTTT.